The 23 T cell receptor beta chains below were found in one sample sequenced in a study of T-cell memory formation after mild COVID-19. TCRdb re-called the 5' RACE reads through MiXCR, storing one row per CDR3 protein. The profile shows about 110,000 distinct CDR3 sequences, roughly 14% of them singletons. The sample was PBMCs or a T cell subset sorted from them (not recorded which). Every receptor here comes from a man aged 18 to 35 who had mild COVID-19 (a few samples of this study predate the infection). Cell type and time point are not known.

The chain uses TRBV13 and TRBJ1-2; TRBD1 matches at 8 bases. V gave up 5 bases and J gave up 9 bases; unmatched junction bases: 5. The CDR3 consists of 12 residues. In germline, CDR1 is PRHDT, CDR2 FYEKMQ (reference sequence). Here the CDR3 DNA reads TGTGCCAGCAGCCTCGGACAGGGAAGCTACACCTTC. Amino acid sequence: CASSLGQGSYTF.

This clonotype was found many times. Here the CDR3 omits its conserved ending phenylalanine or tryptophan, so a read error is the likely source. The limits of the CDR3 on the DNA are not certain, so only TCRdb's listed CDR3 is given. The chain employs TRBV7-9 and TRBJ2-1; the table gives TRBD2 as D, unverified against the DNA. Germline V gives CDR1 SEHNR, CDR2 FQNEAQ (reference sequence). The CDR3 is 10 residues long, ends included. The CDR3 protein is CASSPDYVTY.

About this clonotype itself: An end of the junction differs from the germline gene, which may be a read error. The chain has TRBV6-5 and TRBJ1-1; TRBD1 might be the D (5 bases). Germline-derived CDR1 and CDR2 are MNHEY and SVGAGI. The length of the CDR3 is 15 residues. CDR3 residues: CASSYSGAVKTEAFF. CDR3 bases: TGTGCCAGCAGTTACTCTGGGGCTGTGAAGACTGAAGCTTTCTTT.

This clonotype was counted only a few times. V gene TRBV7-6 combines with J gene TRBJ1-1; 8 positions match TRBD1. The CDR3 contains 13 residues. In germline, CDR1 is SGHVS, CDR2 FNYEAQ. V lost 1 base, J lost 11 bases, and 6 bases stayed unmatched. The CDR3 protein is CASSLGAGGDAFF. The CDR3 nucleotides read TGTGCCAGCAGCTTAGGGGCAGGGGGCGATGCTTTCTTT.

The chain couples TRBV6-6 to TRBJ2-3; weak D call: TRBD2 (6 bases). Looked up from germline, CDR1 is MNHNY and CDR2 is SVGAGI (reference sequence). This CDR3 is built from 10 residues. For the CDR3, the DNA is TGTGCTACCGGAGGGGATACGCAGTATTTT. Protein product: CATGGDTQYF.

This clonotype was recorded at least ten times. The chain combines TRBV4-1 with TRBJ1-5; D may be TRBD1 (6 bases). V lost 1 base and J 2 bases, leaving 6 bases between the germline ends. The germline V gene encodes CDR1 MGHRA and CDR2 YSYEKL. The CDR3 consists of 14 residues. Written as DNA, the CDR3 is TGCGCCAGCAGCCAAGGACAGGGCAATCAGCCCCAGCATTTT. The encoded protein is CASSQGQGNQPQHF.

This clonotype was observed a handful of times. The V gene is TRBV12-3 or TRBV12-4, the J gene TRBJ1-1, with D unclear. Trimming stripped 1 base from V and 4 bases from J, with 7 bases between. The CDR3 is made up of 13 amino acids. In DNA, the CDR3 is TGTGCCAGCAGTTTAGTGGGAATCACTGAAGCTTTCTTT. This gives the protein CASSLVGITEAFF.

This clonotype was counted a few times. The chain links TRBV6-2 or TRBV6-3 to TRBJ1-5; D remains ambiguous. Germline CDR1 reads MNHEY; CDR2 reads SVGEGT. V was trimmed by 1 base and J by 2 bases, leaving 3 bases between them. The CDR3 runs 13 residues. The CDR3 nucleotides are TGTGCCAGCAGTTACTTGGGCAATCAGCCCCAGCATTTT. It yields the protein CASSYLGNQPQHF.

This clonotype was observed a few times. The CDR3 reads CASSAGDSGANVLTF. DNA of the CDR3: TGCGCCAGCAGCGCCGGTGACTCTGGGGCCAACGTCCTGACTTTC. This chain joins TRBV5-1 and TRBJ2-6; D gene uncertain. With 4 bases removed from V and 0 bases from J, the gap between germline ends came to 8 bases. The CDR3 spans 15 residues. Germline CDR1 is SGHRS and CDR2 is YFSETQ.

This rearrangement joins TRBV4-2 to TRBJ2-3; D is ambiguous. This CDR3 comprises 16 residues. Germline assignment: CDR1 LGHNA and CDR2 YNFKEQ. The germline V and J ends were trimmed by 1 base and 4 bases, with 15 bases remaining between them. CDR3 sequence (DNA): TGTGCCAGCAGCCAAGTGGGCTTCCCCTCCGCAGATACGCAGTATTTT. It codes for CASSQVGFPSADTQYF.

This clonotype was observed at least ten times. The chain is built from TRBV6-6 and TRBJ2-2; the D is unclear. CDR1 is MNHNY and CDR2 is SVGAGI in the germline V gene (reference sequence). The CDR3 has 13 amino acids. Trimming stripped 7 bases from V and 5 bases from J, with 11 bases between. CDR3 amino acids: CASIGKETGELFF. CDR3 DNA sequence: TGTGCCAGCATAGGGAAGGAAACCGGGGAGCTGTTTTTT.

This clonotype was recorded a few times. This chain uses TRBV5-6 with TRBJ1-1, with 7 bases that match TRBD1. The CDR3 sequence is 14 residues long. With 0 bases clipped from V and 5 bases from J, the junction kept 4 bases outside the gene matches. Germline V CDR1 and CDR2: SGHDT, YYEEEE. Written as DNA, the CDR3 is TGTGCCAGCAGCTTGGACAGGGGTTGGACTGAAGCTTTCTTT. Translating gives CASSLDRGWTEAFF.

This rearrangement joins TRBV20-1 to TRBJ1-1, with TRBD1 matching 7 bases. This CDR3 is built from 14 residues. V lost 6 bases and J lost 10; bases outside the gene matches: 17. Germline loops: CDR1 DFQATT, CDR2 SNEGSKA (reference sequence). The chain's CDR3 is CSAESGQGVGVAFF. Written as DNA, the CDR3 is TGCAGTGCCGAATCGGGGCAGGGGGTCGGGGTAGCTTTCTTT.

The CDR3 region has the DNA TGTGCCAGCAGTTACTCGACAGACCCGGGGTGGGAAAAACTGTTTTTT. Encoded protein: CASSYSTDPGWEKLFF. The chain recombines TRBV6-5 with TRBJ1-4; tentatively, D is TRBD1 (5 bases). This CDR3 has 16 residues. Germline V gene sequence: CDR1 MNHEY, CDR2 SVGAGI. V was cut by 0 bases and J by 8 bases, with 16 bases left in between.

This clonotype came up a few times. The junction differs from germline at one of its ends, possibly a read error. This chain joins TRBV7-7 and TRBJ2-5; D may be TRBD2 (6 bases). The CDR3 totals 14 residues. The germline CDR1 and CDR2 sequences are SSHAT and FNYEAQ (reference sequence). CDR3 coding DNA: TGTGCTAGCAGCTTAGCGCGGAGCGGGGAGACCCAGTACTTC. Translating gives CASSLARSGETQYF.

This clonotype was picked up a small number of times. The V call is TRBV23-1, the J call TRBJ2-7; D gene uncertain. TRBV23-1 is an ORF, with its function uncertain. The V and J ends lost 0 bases and 6 bases respectively, with 24 bases between them. The CDR3 totals 18 residues. CDR3 loop: CASSQSVVRPKGPSEQYF. The CDR3 DNA follows: TGCGCCAGCAGTCAATCCGTCGTGCGTCCGAAAGGGCCTAGCGAGCAGTACTTC.

This clonotype was seen only a few times. The chain joins TRBV20-1 to TRBJ2-2; D ambiguous. The V end lost 1 base, the J end lost 1 base, and 4 bases lay between the germline ends. CDR1 and CDR2 (germline): DFQATT, SNEGSKA (reference sequence). The CDR3 runs to 13 residues. In DNA, the CDR3 is TGCAGTGCTAGAGGCGAGAACACCGGGGAGCTGTTTTTT. The encoded protein is CSARGENTGELFF.

The chain couples TRBV5-1 to TRBJ2-7; perhaps TRBD2 as D (7 bases). Looked up from germline, CDR1 is SGHRS and CDR2 is YFSETQ. Trimming cost V 4 bases and J 2 bases, with 19 bases left between them. CDR3 length: 16 residues. The CDR3 reads CASSVRGGQPTYEQYF. For the CDR3, the DNA is TGCGCCAGCAGCGTCCGCGGGGGCCAACCCACCTACGAGCAGTACTTC.

This rearrangement joins TRBV5-5 to TRBJ2-5, with D possibly called TRBD1 or TRBD2 (5 bases each). The CDR3 extends over 13 amino acids. Trimming shortened V by 4 bases and J by 5 bases, and 12 bases separated the two germline ends. The germline V gene encodes CDR1 SGHKS and CDR2 YYEKEE (reference sequence). CDR3 sequence: CASSPEGEETQYF. CDR3 nucleotide sequence: TGTGCCAGCAGCCCCGAAGGGGAGGAGACCCAGTACTTC.

This clonotype was picked up a small number of times. The rearrangement joins TRBV29-1 to TRBJ2-2; TRBD2 matches at 10 bases. Trimming at V came to 6 bases and at J to 5 bases, leaving 6 bases not matched to a gene. Germline CDR1 SQVTM, CDR2 ANQGSEA. CDR3 length: 14 amino acids. The chain's CDR3 is CSVERGGETGELFF. The CDR3 nucleotides are TGCAGCGTCGAGCGGGGGGGCGAGACCGGGGAGCTGTTTTTT.

This clonotype was recorded many times. J is TRBJ1-2 and V is TRBV4-1; a weak D match, TRBD1 (6 bases). V was pared by 4 bases and J by 3 bases, with 21 bases between. This CDR3 spans 17 amino acids. Germline loops: CDR1 MGHRA, CDR2 YSYEKL. CDR3 loop: CASSRTTREGDHYGYTF. As DNA, the CDR3 is TGCGCCAGCAGCCGCACTACGAGGGAGGGGGATCACTATGGCTACACCTTC.

This clonotype has just a few counts. The chain recombines TRBV2 with TRBJ1-5; TRBD1 aligns across 7 bases. Germline assignment: CDR1 SNHLY and CDR2 FYNNEI. The V and J ends lost 4 bases and 0 bases, in that order; junction bases with no gene match: 3. The CDR3 has 15 residues. The CDR3 nucleotides are TGTGCCAGCAGTGTGGGACAGTATAGCAATCAGCCCCAGCATTTT. The encoded protein is CASSVGQYSNQPQHF.

This clonotype was found a few times. V and J are TRBV18 and TRBJ2-7; TRBD1 agrees at 12 bases. The CDR3 has 16 residues. From germline, CDR1 is KGHSH and CDR2 LQKENI. Trimming at V came to 0 bases and at J to 6 bases, leaving 6 bases not matched to a gene. Here the CDR3 DNA reads TGTGCCAGCTCACCACCTCGGGACAGGGGGCTTGGCGAGCAGTACGTC. Translating gives CASSPPRDRGLGEQYV.